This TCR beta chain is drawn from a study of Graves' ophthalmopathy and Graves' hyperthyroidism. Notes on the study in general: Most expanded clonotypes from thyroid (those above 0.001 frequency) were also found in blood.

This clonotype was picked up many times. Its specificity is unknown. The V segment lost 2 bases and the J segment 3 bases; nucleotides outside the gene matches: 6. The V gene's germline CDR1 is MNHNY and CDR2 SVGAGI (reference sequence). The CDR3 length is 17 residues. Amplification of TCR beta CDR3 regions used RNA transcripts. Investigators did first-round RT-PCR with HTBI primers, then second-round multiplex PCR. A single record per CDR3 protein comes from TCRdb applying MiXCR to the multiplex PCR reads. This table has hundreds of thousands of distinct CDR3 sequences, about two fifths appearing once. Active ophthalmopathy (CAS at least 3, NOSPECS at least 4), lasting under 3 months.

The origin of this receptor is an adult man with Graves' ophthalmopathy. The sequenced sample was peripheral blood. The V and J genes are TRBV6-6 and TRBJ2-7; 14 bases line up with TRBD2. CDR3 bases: TGTGCCAGCAGTTACCTCGCGGGACTAGCGGGGGACTACGAGCAGTACTTC. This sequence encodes CASSYLAGLAGDYEQYF.